A single sample is the source of the 28 T cell receptor beta chains below, sequenced in a study of T cell repertoires in cytomegalovirus infection. One entry per CDR3 protein, called by TCRdb with MiXCR from the reads. This table holds approximately 630,000 distinct CDR3 sequences, 20% to 30% found once. Sequencing was performed on CD8+ T cells from PBMCs. All receptors derive from a human donor in good health (CMV status not recorded). Some clones in this sample may be carry-over from other donors' samples.

This clonotype was recorded many times. This sequence joins TRBV12-3 or TRBV12-4 and TRBJ2-1, with D possibly being TRBD2 (7 bases). Trimming took 7 bases from V and 5 from J, leaving 24 bases between them. This CDR3 is 17 amino acids long. The CDR3 reads CASIEAASGGQDNEQFF. CDR3 in DNA: TGTGCCAGCATTGAGGCGGCATCGGGGGGCCAAGACAATGAGCAGTTCTTC.

This clonotype has a count of ten or more. The chain combines TRBV28 with TRBJ2-1; 9 nucleotides line up with TRBD1. This CDR3 has 17 amino acids. Trimming took 2 bases from V and 1 from J; bases not matched to a gene: 6. Germline V gene sequence: CDR1 MDHEN, CDR2 SYDVKM. The DNA of the CDR3 is TGTGCCAGCAGTTTAGCTCCGGACAGGGGATCCTACAATGAGCAGTTCTTC. Translated: CASSLAPDRGSYNEQFF.

This clonotype appeared many times. The chain has TRBV7-6 and TRBJ2-2; a possible D gene is TRBD2 (5 bases). The CDR3 has 16 amino acids. The V gene lost 1 base and the J gene lost 0 bases, with 9 bases spanning the gap. The germline gives CDR1 SGHVS, CDR2 FNYEAQ. The CDR3 nucleotides are TGTGCCAGCAGCTTAGAAGGGAGCACGAACACCGGGGAGCTGTTTTTT. It specifies CASSLEGSTNTGELFF.

On this clonotype itself: A much larger clone differs by one base, so this may be a read error. The genes are TRBV27 and TRBJ2-1; 8 bases are shared with TRBD1. V lost 10 bases to trimming and J lost 7 bases; unmatched junction nucleotides: 27. The CDR3 contains 19 residues. Looked up from germline, CDR1 is MNHEY and CDR2 is SMNVEV (reference sequence). CDR3 DNA sequence: TGTGCCAACACCCTCCGGCCGGGACAGGCAAGGGGGACGGGGAATGAGCAGTTCTTC. It is translated as CANTLRPGQARGTGNEQFF.

In its sample, this clonotype was seen a few times. The chain has TRBV27 and TRBJ2-1, with 10 bases fitting TRBD2. Germline trimming cut 3 bases from V and 2 bases from J; bases unmatched to any gene: 4. The CDR3 has 16 residues. CDR1 MNHEY and CDR2 SMNVEV come from the germline V gene (reference sequence). The CDR3 loop reads CASSFGLAVPYNEQFF. CDR3 nucleotide sequence: TGTGCCAGCAGTTTTGGACTAGCGGTTCCCTACAATGAGCAGTTCTTC.

A single count supports this clonotype. Just one base apart from a much larger clone, this may be a read error. The gene calls are TRBV11-3 and TRBJ1-1; 8 bases are a match to TRBD1. The CDR3 is made up of 16 amino acids. CDR1 is SGHNT, CDR2 YENEEA, per germline. CDR3 nucleotide sequence: TGTGCCAGCAGCTCAAGGACAGGGTCTGGAAACACTAAAGCTTTCTTT. This codes for CASSSRTGSGNTKAFF.

The chain couples TRBV11-2 to TRBJ2-7; maybe TRBD1 (5 bases). V was pared by 5 bases and J by 1 base, with 18 bases between. The CDR3 covers 16 residues. Germline assignment: CDR1 SGHAT and CDR2 FQNNGV. Here the CDR3 DNA reads TGTGCCAGCAGCAACCCAGAAAGGGGTCTATCCTACGAGCAGTACGTC. It encodes CASSNPERGLSYEQYV.

Worth noting for this clonotype: A read error is possible here, since a much larger clone lies one base away. The rearrangement links TRBV7-2 to TRBJ2-5; D may correspond to TRBD1 or TRBD2 (5 bases each). The CDR3 consists of 15 residues. Germline assignment: CDR1 SGHTA and CDR2 FQGNSA. Trimming took 3 bases from V and 5 from J, leaving 16 bases between them. The CDR3 region has the DNA TGTGCCAGCAGCTTGGGACCCCACTGGGAGGAGACCCAGTACTTC. This codes for CASSLGPHWEETQYF.

This clonotype came up many times. The J gene is TRBJ2-2, the V gene TRBV7-6, with unresolved D. Trimming took 7 bases from V and 5 from J, leaving 8 bases between them. This CDR3 region has 12 residues. Germline values: CDR1 SGHVS, CDR2 FNYEAQ. CDR3 region: CASTPGTGELFF. In DNA, the CDR3 is TGTGCCAGCACCCCGGGTACCGGGGAGCTGTTTTTT.

The table lists this clonotype with a few counts. The CDR3 DNA reads TGTGCCAGCAGTGACTCGGGTTTGGGCTCCGCCAATGAGCAGTTCTTC. Protein product: CASSDSGLGSANEQFF. The V gene is TRBV6-4, the J gene TRBJ2-1; D not resolved. This CDR3 spans 16 amino acids. In germline, CDR1 is MRHNA, CDR2 SNTAGT. Trimming took off 0 bases at V and 6 bases at J, with 15 bases between the two ends.

The V call is TRBV2, the J call TRBJ1-6; tentatively, D is TRBD1 (6 bases). CDR3 length equals 15 residues. The V end lost 5 bases, the J end lost 8 bases, and 16 bases lay between the germline ends. The germline gives CDR1 SNHLY, CDR2 FYNNEI. Here the CDR3 DNA reads TGTGCCAGCAGTCCCGGGACAACTGGAGATTCACCCCTCCACTTT. Translating it yields CASSPGTTGDSPLHF.

The gene calls are TRBV10-3 and TRBJ2-7, with 7 bases fitting TRBD2. The length of the CDR3 is 16 residues. Germline CDR1 reads ENHRY; CDR2 reads SYGVKD. Trimming took 6 bases from V and 0 from J; bases not matched to a gene: 11. The CDR3: CAIRVWGGDLSYEQYF. CDR3 nucleotides: TGTGCCATCAGGGTCTGGGGAGGGGATCTCTCCTACGAGCAGTACTTC.

The chain is built from TRBV5-1 and TRBJ2-5; weak D call: TRBD1 (6 bases). The V end was cut by 4 bases, the J end by 5 bases, with 18 bases between. Germline-derived CDR1 and CDR2 are SGHRS and YFSETQ. The CDR3 has 15 amino acids. DNA of the CDR3: TGCGCCAGCAGCCCTCTGACAGGTCAGGAGGAGACCCAGTACTTC. This sequence encodes CASSPLTGQEETQYF.

There are a few counts of this clonotype. The gene calls are TRBV14 and TRBJ2-5; D not resolved. This CDR3 contains 16 residues. Germline CDR1 and CDR2: SGHDN and FVKESK. Trimming took 0 bases from V and 4 from J, leaving 15 bases between them. The CDR3 here is CASSQEAVLGRETQYF. In DNA, the CDR3 is TGTGCCAGCAGCCAAGAGGCAGTTCTGGGTAGAGAGACCCAGTACTTC.

V gene TRBV11-2 combines with J gene TRBJ1-1, with no clear D. Germline CDR1 SGHAT, CDR2 FQNNGV. V was pared by 1 base and J by 1 base, with 7 bases between. The CDR3 contains 14 residues. This chain's CDR3 is CASSLVVANTEAFF. CDR3 coding DNA: TGTGCCAGCAGCTTAGTGGTGGCGAACACTGAAGCTTTCTTT.

The CDR3 DNA reads as TGCAGCGCCGAAGGGGCCATGAACAGGGGCCTTGAGCAGTTCTTC. Encoded protein: CSAEGAMNRGLEQFF. V usage is TRBV29-1 and J usage is TRBJ2-1; the match to TRBD1 covers 7 bases. Per germline, CDR1 SQVTM and CDR2 ANQGSEA. The CDR3 consists of 15 residues. J gave up 9 bases and V 7 bases, and 18 bases lay outside the gene matches.

The rearrangement uses TRBV25-1 and TRBJ1-1, with D unclear. Per germline, CDR1 MGHDK and CDR2 SYGVNS. Trimming stripped 2 bases from V and 1 base from J, with 20 bases between. The CDR3 contains 18 residues. CDR3 protein: CASSEGKTTDSGNTEAFF. DNA of the CDR3: TGTGCCAGCAGTGAAGGGAAGACGACCGACTCTGGGAACACTGAAGCTTTCTTT.

As concerns this clonotype: The junction differs from germline at one of its ends, possibly a read error. This chain joins TRBV12-3 or TRBV12-4 and TRBJ2-4; no firm D call. CDR3 length equals 14 residues. The CDR3 sequence: CANSLLLYLGIQYF. Here the CDR3 DNA reads TGTGCCAACAGTTTACTACTTTACCTCGGTATTCAGTACTTC.

The chain combines TRBV27 with TRBJ1-1; D call uncertain. V was clipped by 2 bases and J by 12 bases, with 10 bases between them. Looked up from germline, CDR1 is MNHEY and CDR2 is SMNVEV (reference sequence). This CDR3 is 11 amino acids long. The CDR3 DNA follows: TGTGCCAGCAGTTTACGGGGAAAATCTTTCTTT. Amino acids: CASSLRGKSFF.

This chain connects TRBV12-5 to TRBJ2-2, with TRBD1 identical over 8 bases. CDR3 length: 16 residues. V trimming: 4 bases; J trimming: 2 bases; junction bases outside the gene matches: 6. The germline V gene has CDR1 LGHNT and CDR2 FRNRAP. CDR3 nucleotide sequence: TGTGCTAGTGGTTCGATACAGGGGGTCAACACCGGGGAGCTGTTTTTT. Its translation: CASGSIQGVNTGELFF.

This clonotype has just a few counts. The J gene is TRBJ1-1, the V gene TRBV9; no clear D gene. Germline CDR1 is SGDLS and CDR2 is YYNGEE. Trimming left V 4 bases short and J 0 bases short, with 13 bases between. The CDR3 consists of 15 residues. CDR3 region: CASSSPRGMNTEAFF. The CDR3 nucleotides read TGTGCCAGCAGCTCCCCAAGAGGCATGAACACTGAAGCTTTCTTT.

The sample holds many counts of this clonotype. This chain uses TRBV12-3 or TRBV12-4 with TRBJ1-3; 8 positions agree with TRBD1. This CDR3 comprises 14 residues. The trim removed 5 bases at V and 4 bases at J, leaving 4 bases unmatched. The CDR3 nucleotides read TGTGCCAGCAGTAACAGGGGGGACGGAAACACCATATATTTT. It codes for CASSNRGDGNTIYF.

This clonotype was detected only a few times. The rearrangement links TRBV20-1 to TRBJ2-7; TRBD1 is a possible D gene (5 bases). Germline V lookup: CDR1 DFQATT, CDR2 SNEGSKA (reference sequence). Trimming pared 1 base from V and 1 base from J, leaving 14 bases between. This CDR3 has 15 residues. CDR3 DNA: TGCAGTGCTAGAGGACAGACCGCTGTATCCTACGAGCAGTACTTC. Amino acid sequence: CSARGQTAVSYEQYF.

The chain joins TRBV15 to TRBJ1-2, with 9 nucleotides matching TRBD1. The CDR3 loop spans 15 amino acids. The V gene's germline CDR1 is LNHNV and CDR2 YYDKDF (reference sequence). The V segment lost 0 bases and the J segment 5 bases; nucleotides outside the gene matches: 4. The chain's CDR3 is CATSRDLGQGYGYTF. DNA for the CDR3: TGTGCCACCAGCAGAGATCTTGGACAGGGGTATGGCTACACCTTC.

This clonotype came up a few times. The V call is TRBV20-1, the J call TRBJ2-3; the D call may be TRBD1 or TRBD2 (5 bases each). The V and J ends lost 2 bases and 8 bases respectively, with 17 bases between them. This CDR3 region has 14 residues. Germline V gene lookup returns CDR1 DFQATT and CDR2 SNEGSKA (reference sequence). As DNA, the CDR3 is TGCAGTGCTAGACCTCAAAACCGGGGCGGTACGCAGTATTTT. Translating gives CSARPQNRGGTQYF.

The sample holds many counts of this clonotype. This rearrangement joins TRBV7-9 to TRBJ1-2; 7 bases map to TRBD1. J lost 6 bases, V lost 6 bases, and 19 bases had no gene match. Looked up from germline, CDR1 is SEHNR and CDR2 is FQNEAQ (reference sequence). This CDR3 is 17 amino acids long. CDR3 sequence reads: CASRFPAAGDRVDGYTF. CDR3 in DNA: TGTGCCAGCAGATTTCCAGCCGCTGGGGACAGAGTAGATGGCTACACCTTC.

This clonotype was seen repeatedly, ten times or more. This chain connects TRBV7-2 to TRBJ2-5; 10 bases agree with TRBD2. CDR1 SGHTA and CDR2 FQGNSA come from the germline V gene. There are 15 residues in the CDR3. Germline trimming cut 6 bases from V and 5 bases from J; bases unmatched to any gene: 9. The CDR3 DNA is TGTGCCAGCAGTCCGACTAGCGGGCCGGCGGAGACCCAGTACTTC. Encoded protein: CASSPTSGPAETQYF.

This clonotype was seen more than once but under ten times. The rearrangement joins TRBV20-1 to TRBJ2-3; no clear D gene. Trimming shortened V by 0 bases and J by 1 base, and 8 bases separated the two germline ends. CDR3 length: 14 amino acids. CDR1 and CDR2 from the germline V gene are DFQATT and SNEGSKA (reference sequence). The CDR3 region has the DNA TGCAGTGCTAGAGATGATGGGGGCACAGATACGCAGTATTTT. This codes for CSARDDGGTDTQYF.